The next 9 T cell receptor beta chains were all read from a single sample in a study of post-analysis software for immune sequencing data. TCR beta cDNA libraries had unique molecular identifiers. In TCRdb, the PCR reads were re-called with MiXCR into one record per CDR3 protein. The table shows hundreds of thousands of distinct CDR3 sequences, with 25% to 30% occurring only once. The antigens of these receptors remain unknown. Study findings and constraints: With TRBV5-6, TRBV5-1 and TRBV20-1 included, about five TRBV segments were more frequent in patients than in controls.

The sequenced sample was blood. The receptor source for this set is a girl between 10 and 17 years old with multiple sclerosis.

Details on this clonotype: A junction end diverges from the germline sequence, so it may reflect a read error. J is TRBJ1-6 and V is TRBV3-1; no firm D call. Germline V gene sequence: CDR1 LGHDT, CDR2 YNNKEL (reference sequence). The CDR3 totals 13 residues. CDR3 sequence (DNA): TGTGCCAGCAACCAAATCGTCAGTTCACCCCTCCACTTT. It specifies CASNQIVSSPLHF.

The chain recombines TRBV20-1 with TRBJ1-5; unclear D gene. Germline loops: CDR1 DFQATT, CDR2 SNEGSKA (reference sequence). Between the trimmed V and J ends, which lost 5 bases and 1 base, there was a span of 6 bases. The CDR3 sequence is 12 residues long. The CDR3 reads CSAAGSNQPQHF. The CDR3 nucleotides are TGCAGTGCTGCTGGAAGCAATCAGCCCCAGCATTTT.

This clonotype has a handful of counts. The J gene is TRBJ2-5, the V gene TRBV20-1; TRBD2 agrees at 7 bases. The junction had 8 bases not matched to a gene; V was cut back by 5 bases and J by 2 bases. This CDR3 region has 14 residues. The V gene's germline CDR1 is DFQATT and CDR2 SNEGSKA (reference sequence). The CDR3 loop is CSAGLLAAQETQYF. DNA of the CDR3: TGCAGTGCTGGGCTCCTAGCGGCACAAGAGACCCAGTACTTC.

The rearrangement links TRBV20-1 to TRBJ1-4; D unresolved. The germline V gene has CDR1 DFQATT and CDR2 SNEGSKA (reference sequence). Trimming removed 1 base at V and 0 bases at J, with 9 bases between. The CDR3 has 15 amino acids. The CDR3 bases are TGCAGTGCTAGAGTCGGTGCCTCAACTAATGAAAAACTGTTTTTT. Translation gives CSARVGASTNEKLFF.

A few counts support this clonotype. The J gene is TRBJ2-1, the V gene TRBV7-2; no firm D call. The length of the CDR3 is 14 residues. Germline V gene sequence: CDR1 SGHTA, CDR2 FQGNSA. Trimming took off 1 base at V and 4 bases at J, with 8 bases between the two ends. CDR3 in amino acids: CASSLVDGYNEQFF. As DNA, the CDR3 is TGTGCCAGCAGCTTAGTTGACGGATACAATGAGCAGTTCTTC.

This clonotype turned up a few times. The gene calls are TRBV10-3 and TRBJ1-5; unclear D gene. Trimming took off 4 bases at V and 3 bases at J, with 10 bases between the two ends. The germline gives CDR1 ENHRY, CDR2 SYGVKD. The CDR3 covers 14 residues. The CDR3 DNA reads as TGTGCCATCAGTGCGACGGGGATCAATCAGCCCCAGCATTTT. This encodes CAISATGINQPQHF.

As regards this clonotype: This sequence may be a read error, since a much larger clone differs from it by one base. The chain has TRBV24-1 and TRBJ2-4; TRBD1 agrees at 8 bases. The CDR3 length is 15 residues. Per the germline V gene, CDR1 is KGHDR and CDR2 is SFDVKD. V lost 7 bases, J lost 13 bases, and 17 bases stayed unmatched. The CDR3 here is CATRDPGGGHNEQYF. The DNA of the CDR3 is TGTGCCACCAGGGACCCAGGGGGCGGCCACAATGAGCAGTACTTC.

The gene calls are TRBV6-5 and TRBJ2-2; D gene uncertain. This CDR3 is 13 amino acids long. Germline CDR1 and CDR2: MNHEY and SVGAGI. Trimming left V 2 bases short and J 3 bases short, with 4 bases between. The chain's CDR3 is CASSYGYTGELFF. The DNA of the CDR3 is TGTGCCAGCAGTTACGGGTACACCGGGGAGCTGTTTTTT.

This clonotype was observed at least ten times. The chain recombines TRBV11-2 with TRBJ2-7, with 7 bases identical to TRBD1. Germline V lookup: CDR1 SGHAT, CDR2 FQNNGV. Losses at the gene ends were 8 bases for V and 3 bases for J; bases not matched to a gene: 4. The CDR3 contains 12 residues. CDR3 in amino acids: CASQQGSYEQYF. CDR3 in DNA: TGTGCCAGCCAACAGGGGAGCTACGAGCAGTACTTC. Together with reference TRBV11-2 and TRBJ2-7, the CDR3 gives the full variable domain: EAGVAQSPRYKIIEKRQSVAFWCNPISGHATLYWYQQILGQGPKLLIQFQNNGVVDDSQLPKDRFSAERLKGVDSTLKIQPAKLEDSAVYLCASQQGSYEQYFGPGTRLTVT.